This T cell receptor beta chain was identified in a study of regulatory T cells in long-lasting Graves disease. Combining iRepertoire HTBI primers with Arm-PCR of CDR3 regions, the authors built TCR beta libraries. TCRdb re-derived calls from the multiplex PCR reads in MiXCR, one entry per CDR3 protein. The sample carries some 230,000 distinct CDR3 sequences, about a sixth recorded once. Regarding the study as a whole: TRBV28, TRBJ1-2 and TRBJ2-5 were segments that persistent disease favored.

The time point was: newly diagnosed GD, antithyroid drugs for less than 3 months. Researchers made the TCR library from RNA that was extracted from PBMCs. V lost 5 bases, J lost 1 base, and 14 bases lay in between. Germline CDR1 reads SGHAT; CDR2 reads FQNNGV. CDR3 length: 15 amino acids. This clonotype was detected many times. Its antigen is undetermined. The chain joins TRBV11-2 to TRBJ1-1; D unresolved. The specimen was peripheral blood mononuclear cells (PBMCs), collected at new diagnosis, from a patient treated with antithyroid drugs. The clonotype was recovered from a female donor with Graves disease. In DNA form, the CDR3 reads TGTGCCAGCAGCCCGCGATTGGAGTGGAACACTGAAGCTTTCTTT. This gives the protein CASSPRLEWNTEAFF.